Listed below are T cell receptor beta chains from one sample, sequenced in a study of control samples from healthy donors and cancer patients. The assay was immunoSEQ multiplex PCR, and TCRdb's table has in-frame clones only and misses some. The table includes 100,000 to 150,000 clones, around 93% detected once. The sample taken for sequencing was PBMCs. The source of these receptors is a man aged 45 to 65 with head and neck cancer. CDR3s include the opening cysteine and the closing phenylalanine or tryptophan. The order of the fields is J gene, V gene, D gene, clone size, CDR3 protein, CDR3 DNA. A D gene is named only where the DNA matches it firmly. Only some rows state a clone size, as once, few, many or a class for expanded clones.

TRBJ2-2 TRBV9 TRBD2 . CASSVRRGGGENTGELFF TGTGCCAGCAGCGTACGGAGGGGCGGGGGGGAGAACACCGGGGAGCTGTTTTTT
TRBJ1-4 TRBV4-2 . . CASSQEPAADEKLFF TGTGCCAGCAGCCAAGAGCCGGCAGCCGATGAAAAACTGTTTTTT
TRBJ2-7 TRBV5-1 . . CASSLAVRALDGEQYF TGCGCCAGCAGCTTGGCCGTACGCGCGTTAGATGGCGAGCAGTACTTC
TRBJ1-5 TRBV30 . once CAWTLGDQPQHF TGTGCCTGGACCCTAGGTGATCAGCCCCAGCATTTT
TRBJ2-3 TRBV7-6 . . CASRDSGFTQYF TGTGCCAGCCGGGACTCGGGATTTACGCAGTATTTT
TRBJ1-6 TRBV5-1 . . CASSRDSNNSPLHF TGCGCCAGCTCCAGGGATAGCAATAATTCACCCCTCCACTTT
TRBJ2-7 TRBV18 TRBD1 . CASSPGDREYF TGTGCCAGCTCACCAGGGGACAGAGAGTACTTC
TRBJ1-3 TRBV7-6 . . CASSSQGAAGNTIYF TGTGCCAGCAGCTCCCAAGGGGCGGCTGGAAACACCATATATTTT
TRBJ1-5 TRBV15 TRBD1 . CATSDRDSYSNQPQHF TGTGCCACCAGCGACAGGGACTCATATAGCAATCAGCCCCAGCATTTT
TRBJ2-7 TRBV9 . once CASSRGPYEQYF TGTGCCAGCAGCAGAGGACCCTACGAGCAGTACTTC
TRBJ2-7 TRBV28 TRBD1 once CASRMTGGAYEQYF TGTGCCAGCCGAATGACAGGGGGCGCCTACGAGCAGTACTTC
TRBJ1-6 TRBV5-1 . few CASSDRDSRSSPLHF TGCGCCAGCAGCGATCGGGACTCACGAAGTTCACCCCTCCACTTT
TRBJ1-6 TRBV27 . . CASTGRASYNSPLHF TGTGCCAGCACCGGGAGGGCCTCCTATAATTCACCCCTCCACTTT
TRBJ1-5 TRBV19 . . CASKDDYTNQPQHF TGTGCCAGCAAAGACGACTACACCAATCAGCCCCAGCATTTT
TRBJ2-7 TRBV19 TRBD2 . CASALVGGGSYEQYF TGTGCCAGTGCGTTGGTCGGGGGGGGTTCCTACGAGCAGTACTTC
TRBJ2-1 TRBV6-2/TRBV6-3 . . CASSTDRDGNYNEQFF TGTGCCAGCAGCACGGACCGGGACGGTAACTACAATGAGCAGTTCTTC
TRBJ1-1 TRBV28 . . CASSLRTEAFF TGTGCCAGCAGTTTAAGGACTGAAGCTTTCTTT
TRBJ2-2 TRBV7-9 . once CASSDRIAVHLFFGELFF TGTGCCAGCAGCGACCGGATAGCGGTCCACCTATTTTTTGGGGAGCTGTTTTTT
TRBJ1-5 TRBV19 . . CASIPRGEGNQPQHF TGTGCCAGTATACCGAGGGGTGAGGGCAATCAGCCCCAGCATTTT
TRBJ1-5 TRBV28 TRBD1 few CASSDPSQGAQHF TGTGCCAGCAGTGACCCCAGCCAGGGGGCCCAGCATTTT
TRBJ1-4 TRBV2 . . CASSGQNNEKLFF TGTGCCAGCAGTGGTCAGAATAATGAAAAACTGTTTTTT
TRBJ1-1 TRBV21-1 . . CASKQGGVSPNTEAFF TGTGCCAGCAAGCAAGGGGGAGTTAGCCCGAACACTGAAGCTTTCTTT
TRBJ2-1 TRBV7-3 . . CASSLDSYNEQFF TGTGCCAGCAGCTTAGACAGTTACAATGAGCAGTTCTTC
TRBJ1-1 TRBV9 . . CASGSGPNTEAFF TGTGCCAGCGGGTCGGGCCCGAACACTGAAGCTTTCTTT
TRBJ2-7 TRBV7-9 TRBD1 . CASSRTGTGDYEQYF TGTGCCAGCAGCCGAACCGGGACAGGGGACTACGAGCAGTACTTC
TRBJ2-2 TRBV15 . few CATCRDRGELFF TGTGCCACCTGCAGGGATCGCGGGGAGCTGTTTTTT